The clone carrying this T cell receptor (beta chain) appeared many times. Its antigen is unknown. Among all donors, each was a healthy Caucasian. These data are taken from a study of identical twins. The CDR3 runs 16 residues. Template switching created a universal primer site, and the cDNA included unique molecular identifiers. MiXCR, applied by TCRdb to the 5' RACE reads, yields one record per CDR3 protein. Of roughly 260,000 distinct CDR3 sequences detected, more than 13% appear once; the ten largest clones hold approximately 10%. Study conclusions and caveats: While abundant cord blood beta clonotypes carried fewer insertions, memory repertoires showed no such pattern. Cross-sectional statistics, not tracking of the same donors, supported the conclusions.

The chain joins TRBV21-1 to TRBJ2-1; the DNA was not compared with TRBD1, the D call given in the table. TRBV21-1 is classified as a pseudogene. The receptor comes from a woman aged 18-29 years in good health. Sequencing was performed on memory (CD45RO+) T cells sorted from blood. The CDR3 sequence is CASSKAVRDWVNEQFF. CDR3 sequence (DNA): TGTGCCAGCAGCAAAGCCGTCAGGGACTGGGTTAATGAGCAGTTCTTC.